This TCR beta chain was sequenced during a study of early T cells in non-severe SARS-CoV-2 infection (dated by TCRdb to the early 2020s). Describing the broader study: Bulk RNA from unsorted whole blood was used for TCR sequencing, so alpha and beta chains could not be paired.

Receptors were amplified or captured by 5' RACE. TCRdb lists the instrument as NextSeq 500. To correct for sequencing error and PCR bias, the TCR library protocol tagged individual cDNA molecules with unique molecular identifiers. Both TCR alpha and beta chains were sequenced, and tight co-correlation was observed between alpha and beta sequence abundances in each sample. Per the original workflow: Decombinator V4 was used to annotate TCR sequences for V gene, J gene and CDR3. TCRs were defined as expanded if a significant change between any two time points was detected under a Poisson model with p below 0.0001. TCR abundances were normalised to the total number of TCRs sequenced per sample and expressed as counts per million. TRAV1-2 paired with TRAJ12, TRAJ20 or TRAJ33 defined MAIT TCRs, while TRAV10 paired with TRAJ18 defined iNKT TCRs. VDJdb, accessed 1 November 2021, was searched for CMV, EBV and SARS-CoV-2 annotated TCRs, with TCRs annotated for multiple antigens excluded. TCRdb ran its own pipeline on the public reads, namely fastp trimming at Q25 and MiXCR clone calling, and kept in-frame beta chains. Every CDR3 protein is listed once, alongside the most common genes and DNA of its rows. The V and J calls and clone size are TCRdb's, not the authors'. Here the sample has around 61,000 distinct CDR3 sequences; more than 10% occur a single time. Jointly, the top ten make up 1.7% of the sample.

This clonotype showed up many times. This receptor's antigen is unknown. No quality values exist for individual bases; no much larger clone is one base distant. Set within a cohort of healthcare workers in London, UK, this nested case-control study involved weekly PCR testing of nasopharyngeal swabs along with blood sampling. Healthcare workers were recruited during the week of the UK lockdown, between 23 and 31 March 2020, and followed weekly for up to about 16 weeks. The cysteine opens and the phenylalanine closes a CDR3 of 14 amino acids. Here the CDR3 DNA is all that survives: 42 bases in frame from base 1. The CDR1 and CDR2 encoded by the germline V gene (reference sequence) are LNHNV and YYDKDF. The V end loses 5 bases and the J end loses 3 bases, and a stretch of 12 bases separates them. Results the study describes overall, beyond this receptor: VDJdb matching was skewed toward anti-spike CD8 responses and likely underestimated virus-specific expansions by missing private and CD4 specificities.

The receptor was derived from an adult who was a healthcare worker with PCR-confirmed SARS-CoV-2 infection or an uninfected control (not recorded which). This chain is built from TRBV15 and TRBJ2-3, and the D gene may be TRBD2, 6 bases matching. The sequencing sample was made of whole blood. The CDR3 in this case is CATSSQTRTDTQYF. The sequenced DNA: TGTGCCACCAGCTCGCAGACTAGAACAGATACGCAGTATTTT. Outside the CDR3, residues come from the reference TRBV15 and TRBJ2-3 proteins, so the full variable domain is: DAMVIQNPRYQVTQFGKPVTLSCSQTLNHNVMYWYQQKSSQAPKLLFHYYDKDFNNEADTPDNFQSRRPNTSFCFLDIRSPGLGDTAMYLCATSSQTRTDTQYFGPGTRLTVL.